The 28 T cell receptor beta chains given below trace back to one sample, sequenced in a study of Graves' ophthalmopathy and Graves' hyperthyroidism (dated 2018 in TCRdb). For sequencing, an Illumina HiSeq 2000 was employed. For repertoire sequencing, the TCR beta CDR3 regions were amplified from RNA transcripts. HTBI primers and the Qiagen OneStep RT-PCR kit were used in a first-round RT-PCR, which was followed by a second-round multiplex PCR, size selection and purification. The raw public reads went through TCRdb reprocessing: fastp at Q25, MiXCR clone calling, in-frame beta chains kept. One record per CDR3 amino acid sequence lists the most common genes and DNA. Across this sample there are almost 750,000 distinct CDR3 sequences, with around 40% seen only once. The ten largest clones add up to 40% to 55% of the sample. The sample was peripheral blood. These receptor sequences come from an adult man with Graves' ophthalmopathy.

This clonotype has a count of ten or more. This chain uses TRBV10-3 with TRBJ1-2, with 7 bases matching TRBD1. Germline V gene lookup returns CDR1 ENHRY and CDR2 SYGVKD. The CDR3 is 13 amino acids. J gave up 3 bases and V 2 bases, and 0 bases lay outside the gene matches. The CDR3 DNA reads TGTGCCATCAGTGAGGGACAGGACTATGGCTACACCTTC. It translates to CAISEGQDYGYTF.

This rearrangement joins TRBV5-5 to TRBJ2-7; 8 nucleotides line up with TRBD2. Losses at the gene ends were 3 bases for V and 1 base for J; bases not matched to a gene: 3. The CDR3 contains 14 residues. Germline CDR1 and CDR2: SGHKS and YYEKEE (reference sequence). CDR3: CASSSGLESYEQYF. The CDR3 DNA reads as TGTGCCAGCAGCTCGGGACTAGAATCCTACGAGCAGTACTTC.

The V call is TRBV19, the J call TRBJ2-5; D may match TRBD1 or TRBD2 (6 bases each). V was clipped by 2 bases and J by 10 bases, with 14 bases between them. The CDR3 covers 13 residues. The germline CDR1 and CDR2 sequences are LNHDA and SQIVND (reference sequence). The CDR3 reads CASSINAEGGQYF. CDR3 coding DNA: TGTGCCAGTAGTATAAACGCGGAGGGGGGCCAGTACTTC.

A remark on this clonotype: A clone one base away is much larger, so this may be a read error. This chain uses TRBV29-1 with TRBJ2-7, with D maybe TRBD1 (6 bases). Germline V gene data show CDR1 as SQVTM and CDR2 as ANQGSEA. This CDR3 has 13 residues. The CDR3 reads CSVSTGRSYGQYF. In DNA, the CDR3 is TGCAGCGTTTCTACAGGGAGATCCTACGGGCAGTACTTC.

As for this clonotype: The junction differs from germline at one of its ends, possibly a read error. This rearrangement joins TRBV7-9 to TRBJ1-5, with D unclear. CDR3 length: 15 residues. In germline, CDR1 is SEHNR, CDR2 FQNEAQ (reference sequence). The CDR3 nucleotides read TGTGCCAGCAGCTTAGAAGGGAATAGCGATCAGCCCCAGCATTTT. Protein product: CASSLEGNSDQPQHF.

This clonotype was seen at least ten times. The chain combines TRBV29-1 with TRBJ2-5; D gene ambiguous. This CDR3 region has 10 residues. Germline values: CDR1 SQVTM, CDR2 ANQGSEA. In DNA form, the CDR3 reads TGCATCGTGGGTCAAGAGACCCAGTACTTC. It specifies CIVGQETQYF.

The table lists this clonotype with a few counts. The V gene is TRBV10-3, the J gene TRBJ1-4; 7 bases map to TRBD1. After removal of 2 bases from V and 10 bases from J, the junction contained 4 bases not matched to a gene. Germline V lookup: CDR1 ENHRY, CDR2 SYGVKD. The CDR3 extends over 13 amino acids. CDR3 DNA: TGTGCCATCAGTGAGGGGGACAGAGGAAAACTGTTTTTT. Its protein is CAISEGDRGKLFF.

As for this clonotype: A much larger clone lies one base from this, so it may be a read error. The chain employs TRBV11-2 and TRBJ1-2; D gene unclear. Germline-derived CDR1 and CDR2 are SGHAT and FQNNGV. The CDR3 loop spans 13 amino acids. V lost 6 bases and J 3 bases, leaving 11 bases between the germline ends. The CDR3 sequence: CASRPSGDYGYTF. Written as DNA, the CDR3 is TGTGCCAGCAGACCCAGTGGGGACTATGGCTACACCTTC.

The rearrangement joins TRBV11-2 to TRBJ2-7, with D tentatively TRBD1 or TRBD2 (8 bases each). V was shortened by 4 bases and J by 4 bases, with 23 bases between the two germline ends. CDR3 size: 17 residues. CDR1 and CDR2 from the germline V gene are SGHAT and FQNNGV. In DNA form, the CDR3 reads TGTGCCAGCAGCTCCCCGGCAGGGGGCGGCGGGAGGTACGAGCAGTACTTC. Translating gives CASSSPAGGGGRYEQYF. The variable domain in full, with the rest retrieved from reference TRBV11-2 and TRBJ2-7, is EAGVAQSPRYKIIEKRQSVAFWCNPISGHATLYWYQQILGQGPKLLIQFQNNGVVDDSQLPKDRFSAERLKGVDSTLKIQPAKLEDSAVYLCASSSPAGGGGRYEQYFGPGTRLTVT.

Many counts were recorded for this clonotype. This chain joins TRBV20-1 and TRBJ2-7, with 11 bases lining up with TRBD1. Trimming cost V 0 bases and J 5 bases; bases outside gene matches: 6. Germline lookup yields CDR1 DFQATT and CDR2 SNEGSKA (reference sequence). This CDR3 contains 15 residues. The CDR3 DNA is TGCAGTGCTAGAGATGGGACAGGGGGAAGGGACGAGCAGTACTTC. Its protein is CSARDGTGGRDEQYF.

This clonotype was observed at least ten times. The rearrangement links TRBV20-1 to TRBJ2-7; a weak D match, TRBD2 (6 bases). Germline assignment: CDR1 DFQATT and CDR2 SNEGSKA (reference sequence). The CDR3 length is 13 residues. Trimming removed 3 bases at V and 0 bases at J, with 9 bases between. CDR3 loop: CSASREFSYEQYF. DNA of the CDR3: TGCAGTGCTAGCCGGGAGTTCTCCTACGAGCAGTACTTC.

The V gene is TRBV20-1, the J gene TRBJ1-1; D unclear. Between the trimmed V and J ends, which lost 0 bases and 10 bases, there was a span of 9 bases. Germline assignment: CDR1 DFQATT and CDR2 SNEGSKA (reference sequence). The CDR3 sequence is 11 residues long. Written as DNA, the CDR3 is TGCAGTGCTAGAGAGGTAGCGGGAGCTTTCTTT. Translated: CSAREVAGAFF.

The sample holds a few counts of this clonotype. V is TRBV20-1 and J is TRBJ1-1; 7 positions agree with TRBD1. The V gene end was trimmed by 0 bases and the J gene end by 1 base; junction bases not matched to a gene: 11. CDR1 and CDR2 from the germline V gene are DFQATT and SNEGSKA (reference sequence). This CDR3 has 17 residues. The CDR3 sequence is CSARDGRGRGPNTEAFF. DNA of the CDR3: TGCAGTGCTAGAGATGGGAGGGGGCGTGGGCCGAACACTGAAGCTTTCTTT.

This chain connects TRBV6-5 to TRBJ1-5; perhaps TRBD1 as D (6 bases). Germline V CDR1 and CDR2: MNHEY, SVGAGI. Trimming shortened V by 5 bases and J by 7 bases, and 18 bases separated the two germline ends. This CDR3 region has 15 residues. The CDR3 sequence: CASSEAKYRDQPQHF. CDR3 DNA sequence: TGTGCCAGCAGTGAAGCGAAATACAGGGACCAGCCCCAGCATTTT.

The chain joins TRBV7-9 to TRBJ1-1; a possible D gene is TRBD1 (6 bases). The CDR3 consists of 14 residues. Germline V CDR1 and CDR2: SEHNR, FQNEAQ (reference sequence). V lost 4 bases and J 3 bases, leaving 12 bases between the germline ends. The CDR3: CASSYREIDTEAFF. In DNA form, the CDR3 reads TGTGCCAGCAGCTACAGGGAGATAGACACTGAAGCTTTCTTT.

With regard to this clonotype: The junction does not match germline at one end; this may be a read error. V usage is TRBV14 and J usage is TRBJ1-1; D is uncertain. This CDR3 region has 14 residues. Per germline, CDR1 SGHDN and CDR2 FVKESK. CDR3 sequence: CASNQEVMNTEAFF. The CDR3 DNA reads TGTGCCAGCAACCAAGAGGTCATGAACACTGAAGCTTTCTTT.

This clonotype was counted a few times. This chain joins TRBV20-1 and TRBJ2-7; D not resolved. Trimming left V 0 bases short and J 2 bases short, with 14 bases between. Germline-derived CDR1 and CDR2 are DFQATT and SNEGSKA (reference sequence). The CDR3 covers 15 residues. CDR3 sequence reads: CSARDPKGTTYEQYF. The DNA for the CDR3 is TGCAGTGCTAGAGATCCCAAGGGCACCACCTACGAGCAGTACTTC.

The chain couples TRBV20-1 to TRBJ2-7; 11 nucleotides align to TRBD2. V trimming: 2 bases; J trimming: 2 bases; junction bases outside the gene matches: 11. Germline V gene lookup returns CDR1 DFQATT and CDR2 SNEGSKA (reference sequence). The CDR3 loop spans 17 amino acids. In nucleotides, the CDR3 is TGCAGTGCTAGAAGGAGTCTAGCGGGGGGTCTGACCTACGAGCAGTACTTC. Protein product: CSARRSLAGGLTYEQYF.

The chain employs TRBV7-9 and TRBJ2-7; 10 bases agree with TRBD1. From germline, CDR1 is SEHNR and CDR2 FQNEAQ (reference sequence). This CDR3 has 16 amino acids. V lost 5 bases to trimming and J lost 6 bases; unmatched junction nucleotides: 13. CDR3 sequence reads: CASSQTGQGGVSEQYF. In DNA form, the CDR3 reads TGTGCCAGCAGCCAGACCGGACAGGGGGGAGTATCCGAGCAGTACTTC.

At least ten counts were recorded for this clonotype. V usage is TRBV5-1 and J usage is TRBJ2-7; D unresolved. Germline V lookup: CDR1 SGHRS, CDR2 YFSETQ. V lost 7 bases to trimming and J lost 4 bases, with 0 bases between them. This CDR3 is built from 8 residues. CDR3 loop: CASYEQYF. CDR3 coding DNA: TGCGCCAGCTACGAGCAGTACTTC.

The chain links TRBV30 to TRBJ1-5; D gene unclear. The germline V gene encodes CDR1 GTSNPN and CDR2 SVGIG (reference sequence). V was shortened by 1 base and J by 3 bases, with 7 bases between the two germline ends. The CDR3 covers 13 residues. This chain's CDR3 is CAWSGLHNQPQHF. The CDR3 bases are TGTGCCTGGAGTGGGCTGCACAATCAGCCCCAGCATTTT. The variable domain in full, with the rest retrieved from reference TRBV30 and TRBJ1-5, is SQTIHQWPATLVQPVGSPLSLECTVEGTSNPNLYWYRQAAGRGLQLLFYSVGIGQISSEVPQNLSASRPQDRQFILSSKKLLLSDSGFYLCAWSGLHNQPQHFGDGTRLSIL.

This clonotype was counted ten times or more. CDR3 sequence reads: CASSSRTVTYGYTF. CDR3 bases: TGTGCCAGCAGCTCCAGGACGGTTACCTATGGCTACACCTTC. This rearrangement joins TRBV7-8 to TRBJ1-2; D ambiguous. Germline V gene sequence: CDR1 SGHVS, CDR2 FQNEAQ. Trimming took 4 bases from V and 4 from J, leaving 13 bases between them. The CDR3 loop spans 14 amino acids.

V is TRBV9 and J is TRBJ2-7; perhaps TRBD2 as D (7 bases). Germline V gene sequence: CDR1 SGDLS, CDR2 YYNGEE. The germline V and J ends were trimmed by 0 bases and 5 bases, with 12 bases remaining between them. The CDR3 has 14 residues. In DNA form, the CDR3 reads TGTGCCAGCAGCGTAGGGGGGGGGCCACACGAGCAGTACTTC. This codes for CASSVGGGPHEQYF.

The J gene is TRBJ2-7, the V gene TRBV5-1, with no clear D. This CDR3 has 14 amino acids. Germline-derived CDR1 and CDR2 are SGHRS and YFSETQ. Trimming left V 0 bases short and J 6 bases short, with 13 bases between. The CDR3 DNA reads TGCGCCAGCAGCTTGGGTACAGTTCTCCGCGAGCAGTACTTC. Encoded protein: CASSLGTVLREQYF.

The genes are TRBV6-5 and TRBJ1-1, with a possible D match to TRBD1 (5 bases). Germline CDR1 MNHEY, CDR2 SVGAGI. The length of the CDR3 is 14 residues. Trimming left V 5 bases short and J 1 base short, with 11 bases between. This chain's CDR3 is CASSRRDGNTEAFF. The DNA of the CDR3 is TGTGCCAGCAGTCGCCGGGACGGGAACACTGAAGCTTTCTTT.

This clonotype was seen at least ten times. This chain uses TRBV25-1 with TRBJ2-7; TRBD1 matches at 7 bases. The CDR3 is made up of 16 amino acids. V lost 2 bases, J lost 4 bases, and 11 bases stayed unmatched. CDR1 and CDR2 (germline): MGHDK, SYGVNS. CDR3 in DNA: TGTGCCAGCAGTGAACTAGGCAGGGGGATAGGGTACGAGCAGTACTTC. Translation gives CASSELGRGIGYEQYF.

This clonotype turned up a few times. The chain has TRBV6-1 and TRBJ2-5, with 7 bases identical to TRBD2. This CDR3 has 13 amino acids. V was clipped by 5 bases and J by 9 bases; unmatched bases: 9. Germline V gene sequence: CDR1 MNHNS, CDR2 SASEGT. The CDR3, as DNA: TGTGCCAGCAGTTACTCGACCCGGGGGGCCCAGTACTTC. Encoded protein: CASSYSTRGAQYF.

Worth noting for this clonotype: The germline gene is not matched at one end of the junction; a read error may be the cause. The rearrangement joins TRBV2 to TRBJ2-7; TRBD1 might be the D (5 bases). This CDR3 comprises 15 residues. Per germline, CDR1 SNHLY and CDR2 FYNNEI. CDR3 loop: CACSAIRDSSYEQYF. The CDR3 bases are TGTGCCTGCAGTGCTATCCGAGACAGCTCCTACGAGCAGTACTTC.